This T cell receptor (beta chain) was recorded in a study of T cell changes during pregnancy in multiple sclerosis. The CDR3 is 14 residues long. The germline gives CDR1 SGHTA, CDR2 FQGNSA. With 1 base removed from V and 6 bases from J, the gap between germline ends came to 10 bases. Assay: immunoSEQ multiplex PCR; the TCRdb copy retains only in-frame clones and omits some. The top ten clones hold 2.2% of a sample with 90,000 to 100,000 clones, around 93% of them seen once. Sequenced material: peripheral blood, taken in the third trimester of pregnancy. This rearrangement joins TRBV7-2 to TRBJ2-1; possibly TRBD2 for D (6 bases). This clonotype was obtained from a female donor with multiple sclerosis, enrolled in a pregnancy study. The CDR3 region has the DNA TGTGCCAGCAGCTTAGGGAGGGCGTCCAATGAGCAGTTCTTC. This sequence encodes CASSLGRASNEQFF.